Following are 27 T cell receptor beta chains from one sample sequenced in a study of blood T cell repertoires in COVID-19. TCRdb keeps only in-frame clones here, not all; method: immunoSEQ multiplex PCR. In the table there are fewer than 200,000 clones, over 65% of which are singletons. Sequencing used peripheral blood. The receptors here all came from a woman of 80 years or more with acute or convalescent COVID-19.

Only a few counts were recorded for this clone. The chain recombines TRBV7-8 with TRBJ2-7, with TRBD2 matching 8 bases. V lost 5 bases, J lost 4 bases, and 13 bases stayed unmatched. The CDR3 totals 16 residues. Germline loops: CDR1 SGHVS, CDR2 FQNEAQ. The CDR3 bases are TGTGCCAGCAGCCCAAGGGCGGGAGCGGGAGAGTACGAGCAGTACTTC. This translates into CASSPRAGAGEYEQYF.

In DNA form, the CDR3 reads TGTGCCAGCAGCCGGCGGGCTTCGTACGAGCAGTACTTC. Its protein is CASSRRASYEQYF. V gene TRBV11-2 combines with J gene TRBJ2-7; the D gene is possibly TRBD2 (5 bases). V was shortened by 5 bases and J by 4 bases, with 12 bases between the two germline ends. CDR3 length: 13 residues. From germline, CDR1 is SGHAT and CDR2 FQNNGV.

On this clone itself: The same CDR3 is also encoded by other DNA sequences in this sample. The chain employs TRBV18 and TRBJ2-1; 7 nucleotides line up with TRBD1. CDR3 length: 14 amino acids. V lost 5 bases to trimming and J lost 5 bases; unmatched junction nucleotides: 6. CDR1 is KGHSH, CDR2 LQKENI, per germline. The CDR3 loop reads CASSTGTEHNEQFF. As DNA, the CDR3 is TGTGCCAGCTCAACCGGGACAGAGCACAATGAGCAGTTCTTC.

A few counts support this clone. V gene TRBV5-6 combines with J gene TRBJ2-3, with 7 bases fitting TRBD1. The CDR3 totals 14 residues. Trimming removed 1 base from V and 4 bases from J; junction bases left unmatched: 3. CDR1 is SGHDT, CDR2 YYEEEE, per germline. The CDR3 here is CASSLFRGPDTQYF. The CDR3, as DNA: TGTGCCAGCAGCTTGTTTAGGGGGCCAGATACGCAGTATTTT.

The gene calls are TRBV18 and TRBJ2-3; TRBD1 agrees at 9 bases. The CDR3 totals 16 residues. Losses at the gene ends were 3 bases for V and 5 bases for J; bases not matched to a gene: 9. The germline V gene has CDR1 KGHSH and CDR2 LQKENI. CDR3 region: CASSPPITGGVDTQYF. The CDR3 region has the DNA TGTGCCAGCTCACCTCCAATTACAGGGGGCGTAGATACGCAGTATTTT.

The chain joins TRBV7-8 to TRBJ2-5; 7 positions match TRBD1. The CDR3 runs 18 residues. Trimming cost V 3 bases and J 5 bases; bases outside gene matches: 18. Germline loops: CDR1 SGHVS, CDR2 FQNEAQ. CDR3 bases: TGTGCCAGCAGCTTTACAGGGGCCGGCGAGGGTTATAGGGAGACCCAGTACTTC. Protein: CASSFTGAGEGYRETQYF.

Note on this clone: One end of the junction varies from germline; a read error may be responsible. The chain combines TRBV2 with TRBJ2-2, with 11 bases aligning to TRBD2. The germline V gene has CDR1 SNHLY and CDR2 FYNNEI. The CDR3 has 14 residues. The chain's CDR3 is CASRPGLAGGKLFF. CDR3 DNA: TGTGCCAGCAGGCCCGGACTAGCGGGCGGGAAGCTGTTTTTT.

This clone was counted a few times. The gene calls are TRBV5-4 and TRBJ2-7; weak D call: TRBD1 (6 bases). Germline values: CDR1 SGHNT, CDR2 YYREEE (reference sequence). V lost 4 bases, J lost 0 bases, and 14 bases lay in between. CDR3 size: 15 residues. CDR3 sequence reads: CASSLGTQSSYEQYF. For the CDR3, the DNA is TGTGCCAGCAGCCTGGGGACACAGAGCTCCTACGAGCAGTACTTC.

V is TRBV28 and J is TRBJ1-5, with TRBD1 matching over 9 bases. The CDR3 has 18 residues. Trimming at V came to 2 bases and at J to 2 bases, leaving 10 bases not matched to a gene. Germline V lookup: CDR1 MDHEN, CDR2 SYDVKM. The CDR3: CASSLPRTGDRGNQPQHF. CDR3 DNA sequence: TGTGCCAGCAGTTTACCCCGGACAGGGGATCGTGGCAATCAGCCCCAGCATTTT.

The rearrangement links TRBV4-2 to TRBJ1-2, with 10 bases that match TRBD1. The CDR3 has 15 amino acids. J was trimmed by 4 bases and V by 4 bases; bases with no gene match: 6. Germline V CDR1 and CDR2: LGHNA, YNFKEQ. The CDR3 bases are TGTGCCAGCAGCCCAGTGGGACAGGGGACCTATGGCTACACCTTC. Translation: CASSPVGQGTYGYTF.

CDR3 nucleotides: TGTGCCAGCGGACGGGACTCCTACGAGCAGTACTTC. This encodes CASGRDSYEQYF. The J gene is TRBJ2-7, the V gene TRBV7-8, with a tentative D call TRBD2 (5 bases). This CDR3 is built from 12 residues. Trimming took 8 bases from V and 0 from J, leaving 8 bases between them. CDR1 and CDR2 (germline): SGHVS, FQNEAQ.

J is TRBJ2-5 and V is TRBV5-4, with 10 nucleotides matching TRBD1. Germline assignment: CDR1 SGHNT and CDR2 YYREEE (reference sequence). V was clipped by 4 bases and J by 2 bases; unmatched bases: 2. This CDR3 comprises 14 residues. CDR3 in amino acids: CASSRGQGQETQYF. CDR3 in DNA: TGTGCCAGCAGCAGGGGACAGGGGCAAGAGACCCAGTACTTC.

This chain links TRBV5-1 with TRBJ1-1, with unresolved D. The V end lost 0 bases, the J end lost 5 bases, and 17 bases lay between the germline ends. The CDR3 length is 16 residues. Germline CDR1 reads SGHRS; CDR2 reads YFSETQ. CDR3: CASSLASQEGRTEAFF. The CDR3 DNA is TGCGCCAGCAGCTTGGCCTCGCAGGAAGGAAGGACTGAAGCTTTCTTT.

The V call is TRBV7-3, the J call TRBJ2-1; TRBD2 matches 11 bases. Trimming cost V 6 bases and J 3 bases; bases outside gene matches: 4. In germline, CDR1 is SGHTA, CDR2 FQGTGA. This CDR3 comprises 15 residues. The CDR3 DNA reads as TGTGCCAGCAGTCGCGGGACTAGCGGCTACAATGAGCAGTTCTTC. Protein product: CASSRGTSGYNEQFF.

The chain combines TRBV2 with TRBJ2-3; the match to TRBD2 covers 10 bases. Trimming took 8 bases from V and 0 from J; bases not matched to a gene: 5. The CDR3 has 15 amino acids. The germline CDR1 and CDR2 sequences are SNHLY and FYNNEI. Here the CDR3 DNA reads TGTGCCAGCCGCGCTAGCGGGAGTAGCACAGATACGCAGTATTTT. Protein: CASRASGSSTDTQYF.

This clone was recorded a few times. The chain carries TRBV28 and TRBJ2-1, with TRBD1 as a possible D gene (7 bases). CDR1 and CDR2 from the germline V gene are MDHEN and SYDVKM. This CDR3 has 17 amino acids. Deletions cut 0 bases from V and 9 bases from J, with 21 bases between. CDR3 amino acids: CASSLWGRRKGDSEQFF. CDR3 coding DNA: TGTGCCAGCAGTTTATGGGGGAGGAGAAAAGGGGACAGTGAGCAGTTCTTC.

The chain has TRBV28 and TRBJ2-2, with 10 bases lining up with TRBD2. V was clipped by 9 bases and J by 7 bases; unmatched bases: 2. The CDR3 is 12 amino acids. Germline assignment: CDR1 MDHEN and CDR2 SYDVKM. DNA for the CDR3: TGTGCCAGACCTAGCGGGGGCGGGGAGCTGTTTTTT. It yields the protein CARPSGGGELFF. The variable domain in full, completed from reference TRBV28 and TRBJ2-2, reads DVKVTQSSRYLVKRTGEKVFLECVQDMDHENMFWYRQDPGLGLRLIYFSYDVKMKEKGDIPEGYSVSREKKERFSLILESASTNQTSMYLCARPSGGGELFFGEGSRLTVL.

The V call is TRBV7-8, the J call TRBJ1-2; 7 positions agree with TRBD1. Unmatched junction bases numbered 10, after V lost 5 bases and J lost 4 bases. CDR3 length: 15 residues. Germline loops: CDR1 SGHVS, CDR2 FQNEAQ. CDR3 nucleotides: TGTGCCAGCAGCAATAGACAGGGTTTAGGCTATGGCTACACCTTC. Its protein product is CASSNRQGLGYGYTF.

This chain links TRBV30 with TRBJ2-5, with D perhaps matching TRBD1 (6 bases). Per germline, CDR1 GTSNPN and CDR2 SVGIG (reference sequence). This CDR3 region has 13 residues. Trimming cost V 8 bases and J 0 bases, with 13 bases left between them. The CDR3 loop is CARRRDNQETQYF. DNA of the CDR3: TGTGCCCGCCGCCGGGACAACCAAGAGACCCAGTACTTC. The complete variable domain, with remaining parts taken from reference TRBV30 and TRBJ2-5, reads SQTIHQWPATLVQPVGSPLSLECTVEGTSNPNLYWYRQAAGRGLQLLFYSVGIGQISSEVPQNLSASRPQDRQFILSSKKLLLSDSGFYLCARRRDNQETQYFGPGTRLLVL.

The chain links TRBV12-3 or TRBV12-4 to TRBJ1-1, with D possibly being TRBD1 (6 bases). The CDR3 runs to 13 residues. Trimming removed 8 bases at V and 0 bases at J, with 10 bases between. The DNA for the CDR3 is TGTGCCAGCCAGGACAGACTGAACACTGAAGCTTTCTTT. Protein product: CASQDRLNTEAFF.

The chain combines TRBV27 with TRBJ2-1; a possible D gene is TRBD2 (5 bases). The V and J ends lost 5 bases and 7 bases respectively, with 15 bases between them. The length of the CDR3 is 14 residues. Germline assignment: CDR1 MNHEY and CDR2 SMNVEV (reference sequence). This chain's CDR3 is CASSPAPGMNEQFF. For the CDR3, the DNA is TGTGCCAGCAGTCCGGCCCCGGGGATGAATGAGCAGTTCTTC.

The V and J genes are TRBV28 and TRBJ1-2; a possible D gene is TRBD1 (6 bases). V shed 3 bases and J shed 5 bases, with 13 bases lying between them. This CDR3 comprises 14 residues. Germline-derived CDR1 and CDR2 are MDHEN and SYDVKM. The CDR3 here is CASSFSGEGYGYTF. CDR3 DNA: TGTGCCAGCAGTTTTTCAGGGGAGGGTTATGGCTACACCTTC.

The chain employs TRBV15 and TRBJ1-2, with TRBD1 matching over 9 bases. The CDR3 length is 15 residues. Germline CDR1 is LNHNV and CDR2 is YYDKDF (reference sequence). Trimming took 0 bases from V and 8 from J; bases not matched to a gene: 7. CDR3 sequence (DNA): TGTGCCACCAGCAGAGATAAGGACAGGGGTGGAGGCTACACCTTC. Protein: CATSRDKDRGGGYTF.

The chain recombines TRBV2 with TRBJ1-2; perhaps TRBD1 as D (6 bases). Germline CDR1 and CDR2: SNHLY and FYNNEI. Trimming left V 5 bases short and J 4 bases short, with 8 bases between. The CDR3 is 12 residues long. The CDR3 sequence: CASSPQGYGYTF. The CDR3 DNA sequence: TGTGCCAGCAGTCCACAGGGCTATGGCTACACCTTC. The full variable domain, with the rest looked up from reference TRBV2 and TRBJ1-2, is EPEVTQTPSHQVTQMGQEVILRCVPISNHLYFYWYRQILGQKVEFLVSFYNNEISEKSEIFDDQFSVERPDGSNFTLKIRSTKLEDSAMYFCASSPQGYGYTFGSGTRLTVV.

CDR3 loop: CASSQLAGTDTQYF. The CDR3 nucleotides read TGTGCCAGCAGTCAACTAGCGGGAACAGATACGCAGTATTTT. The genes are TRBV7-3 and TRBJ2-3, with 10 bases that match TRBD2. Per the germline V gene, CDR1 is SGHTA and CDR2 is FQGTGA. The CDR3 spans 14 residues. V lost 6 bases, J lost 3 bases, and 3 bases stayed unmatched.

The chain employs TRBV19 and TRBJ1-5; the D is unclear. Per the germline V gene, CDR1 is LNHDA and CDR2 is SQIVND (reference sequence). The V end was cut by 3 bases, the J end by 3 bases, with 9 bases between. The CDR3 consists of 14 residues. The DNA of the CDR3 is TGTGCCAGTAGTATCGGGGTTTTCAATCAGCCCCAGCATTTT. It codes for CASSIGVFNQPQHF.

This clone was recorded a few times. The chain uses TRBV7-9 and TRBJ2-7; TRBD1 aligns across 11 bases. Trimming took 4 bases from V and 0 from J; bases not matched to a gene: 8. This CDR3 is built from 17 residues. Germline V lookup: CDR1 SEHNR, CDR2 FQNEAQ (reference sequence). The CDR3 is CASSSPGQGGDSYEQYF. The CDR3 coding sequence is TGTGCCAGCAGCTCGCCGGGACAGGGGGGGGACTCCTACGAGCAGTACTTC.